This T cell receptor beta chain was documented in a study of naive and memory T cell subsets. The beta constant-region primer was an equimolar mix of two oligonucleotides covering TRBC1 and TRBC2. Ligated cDNA was amplified by four rounds of PCR with nested alpha and beta constant-region primers and SP2. TCRdb re-called the UMI-ligation and nested PCR reads with MiXCR, one entry per CDR3 protein. This table has some 82,000 distinct CDR3 sequences, roughly 9.3% appearing once. The germline CDR1 and CDR2 sequences are ENHRY and SYGVKD. V was trimmed by 8 bases and J by 2 bases, leaving 15 bases between them. The CDR3 runs 14 residues.

The sequence derives from a human donor in good health. The chain combines TRBV10-3 with TRBJ2-5; either TRBD1 or TRBD2 may supply D (5 bases each). Sequencing was carried out using naive CD8+ T cells from blood. CDR3 bases: TGTGCCATCGGTGGGGGTCCCCAACAAGAGACCCAGTACTTC. This codes for CAIGGGPQQETQYF.